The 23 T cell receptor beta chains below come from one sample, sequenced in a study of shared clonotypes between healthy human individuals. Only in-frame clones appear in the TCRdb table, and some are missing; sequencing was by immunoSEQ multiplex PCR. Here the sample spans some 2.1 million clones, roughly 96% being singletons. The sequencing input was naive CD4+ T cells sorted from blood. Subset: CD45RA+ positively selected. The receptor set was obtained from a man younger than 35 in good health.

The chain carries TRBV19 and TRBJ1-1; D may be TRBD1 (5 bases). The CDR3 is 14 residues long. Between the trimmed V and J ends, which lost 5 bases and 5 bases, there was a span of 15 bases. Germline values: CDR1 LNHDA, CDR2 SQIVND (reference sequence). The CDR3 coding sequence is TGTGCCAGTAGTCCACGATCTAGGGGAACTGAAGCTTTCTTT. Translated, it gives CASSPRSRGTEAFF.

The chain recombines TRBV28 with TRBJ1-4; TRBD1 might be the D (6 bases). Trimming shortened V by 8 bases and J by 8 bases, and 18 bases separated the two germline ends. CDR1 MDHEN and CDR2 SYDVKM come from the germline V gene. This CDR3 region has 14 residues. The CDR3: CASSRTELREKLFF. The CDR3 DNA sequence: TGTGCCAGCTCGCGGACAGAGCTTAGGGAAAAACTGTTTTTT. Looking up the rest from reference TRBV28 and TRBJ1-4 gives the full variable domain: DVKVTQSSRYLVKRTGEKVFLECVQDMDHENMFWYRQDPGLGLRLIYFSYDVKMKEKGDIPEGYSVSREKKERFSLILESASTNQTSMYLCASSRTELREKLFFGSGTQLSVL.

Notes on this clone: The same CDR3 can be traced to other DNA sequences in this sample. CDR3 DNA sequence: TGTGCCATCAGTGAGGGGGACAGGAATCAGCCCCAGCATTTT. Translation: CAISEGDRNQPQHF. The V gene is TRBV10-3, the J gene TRBJ1-5; TRBD1 matches at 8 bases. This CDR3 is built from 14 residues. CDR1 and CDR2 (germline): ENHRY, SYGVKD. The V and J ends lost 2 bases and 4 bases, in that order; junction bases with no gene match: 1.

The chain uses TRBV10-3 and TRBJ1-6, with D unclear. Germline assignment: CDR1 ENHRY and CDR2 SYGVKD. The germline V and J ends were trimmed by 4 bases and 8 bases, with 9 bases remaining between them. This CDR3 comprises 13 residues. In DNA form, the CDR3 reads TGTGCCATCAGTGGGAAAAGGGATTCACCCCTCCACTTT. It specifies CAISGKRDSPLHF.

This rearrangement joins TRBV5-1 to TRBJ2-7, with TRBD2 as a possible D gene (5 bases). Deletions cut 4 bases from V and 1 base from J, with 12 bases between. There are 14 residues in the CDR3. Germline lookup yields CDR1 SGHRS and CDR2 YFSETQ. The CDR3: CASSPAGPSYEQYF. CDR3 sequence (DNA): TGCGCCAGCAGCCCGGCGGGTCCTTCCTACGAGCAGTACTTC.

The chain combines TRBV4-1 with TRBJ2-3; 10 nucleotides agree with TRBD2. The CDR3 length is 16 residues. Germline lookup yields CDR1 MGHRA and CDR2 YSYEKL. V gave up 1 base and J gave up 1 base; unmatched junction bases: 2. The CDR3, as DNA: TGCGCCAGCAGCCAAGCCGGGACTAGCGGCACAGATACGCAGTATTTT. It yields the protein CASSQAGTSGTDTQYF.

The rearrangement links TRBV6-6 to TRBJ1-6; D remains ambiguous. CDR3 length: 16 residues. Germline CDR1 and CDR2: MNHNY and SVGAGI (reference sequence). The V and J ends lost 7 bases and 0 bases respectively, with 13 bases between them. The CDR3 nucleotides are TGTGCCAGCATCCAACACGGGAGCTCCTATAATTCACCCCTCCACTTT. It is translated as CASIQHGSSYNSPLHF.

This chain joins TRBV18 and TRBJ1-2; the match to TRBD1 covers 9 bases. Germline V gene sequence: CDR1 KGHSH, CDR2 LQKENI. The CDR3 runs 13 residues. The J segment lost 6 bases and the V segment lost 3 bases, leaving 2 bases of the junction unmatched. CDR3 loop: CASSPTGGHGYTF. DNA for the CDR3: TGTGCCAGCTCACCGACAGGGGGGCATGGCTACACCTTC.

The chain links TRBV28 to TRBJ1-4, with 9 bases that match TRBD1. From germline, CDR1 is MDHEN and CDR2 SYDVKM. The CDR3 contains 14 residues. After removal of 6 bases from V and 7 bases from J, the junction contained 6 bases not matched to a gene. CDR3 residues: CASSVQGAGEKLFF. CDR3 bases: TGTGCCAGCAGCGTACAGGGGGCGGGTGAAAAACTGTTTTTT. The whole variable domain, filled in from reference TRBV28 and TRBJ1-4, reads DVKVTQSSRYLVKRTGEKVFLECVQDMDHENMFWYRQDPGLGLRLIYFSYDVKMKEKGDIPEGYSVSREKKERFSLILESASTNQTSMYLCASSVQGAGEKLFFGSGTQLSVL.

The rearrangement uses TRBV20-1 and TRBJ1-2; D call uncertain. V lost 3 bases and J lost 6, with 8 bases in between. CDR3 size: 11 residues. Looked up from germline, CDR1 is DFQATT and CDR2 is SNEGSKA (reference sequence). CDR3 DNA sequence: TGCAGTGCTAGGGGGTTGAATGGCTACACCTTC. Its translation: CSARGLNGYTF.

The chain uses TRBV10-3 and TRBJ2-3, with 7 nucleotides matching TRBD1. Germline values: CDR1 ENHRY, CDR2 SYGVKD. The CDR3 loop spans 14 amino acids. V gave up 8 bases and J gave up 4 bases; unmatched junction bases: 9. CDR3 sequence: CAIARGQIPDTQYF. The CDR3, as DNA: TGTGCCATCGCAAGGGGGCAAATTCCAGATACGCAGTATTTT.

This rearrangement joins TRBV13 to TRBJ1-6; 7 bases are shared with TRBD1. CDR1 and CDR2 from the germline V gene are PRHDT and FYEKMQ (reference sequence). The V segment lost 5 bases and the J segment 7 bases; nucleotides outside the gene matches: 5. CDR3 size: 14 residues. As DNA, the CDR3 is TGTGCCAGCAGCCTTTCGGGACAGAATTCACCCCTCCACTTT. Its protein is CASSLSGQNSPLHF.

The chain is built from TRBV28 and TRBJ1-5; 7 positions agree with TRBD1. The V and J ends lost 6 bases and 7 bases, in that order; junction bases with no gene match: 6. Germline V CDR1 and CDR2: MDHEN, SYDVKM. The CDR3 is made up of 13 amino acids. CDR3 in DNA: TGTGCCAGCAGGCCAGGGGGAGGGCAGCCCCAGCATTTT. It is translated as CASRPGGGQPQHF.

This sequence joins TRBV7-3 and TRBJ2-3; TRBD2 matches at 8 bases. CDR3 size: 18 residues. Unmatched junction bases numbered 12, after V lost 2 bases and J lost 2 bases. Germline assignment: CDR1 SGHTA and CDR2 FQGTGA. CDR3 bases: TGTGCCAGCAGCTTAGGCCCCTTGGCGGGGGGAACCACAGATACGCAGTATTTT. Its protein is CASSLGPLAGGTTDTQYF.

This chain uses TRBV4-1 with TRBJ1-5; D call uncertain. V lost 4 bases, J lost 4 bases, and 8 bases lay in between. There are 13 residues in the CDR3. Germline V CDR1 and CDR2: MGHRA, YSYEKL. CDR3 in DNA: TGCGCCAGCAGCCTCACAGCAAATCAGCCCCAGCATTTT. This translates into CASSLTANQPQHF.

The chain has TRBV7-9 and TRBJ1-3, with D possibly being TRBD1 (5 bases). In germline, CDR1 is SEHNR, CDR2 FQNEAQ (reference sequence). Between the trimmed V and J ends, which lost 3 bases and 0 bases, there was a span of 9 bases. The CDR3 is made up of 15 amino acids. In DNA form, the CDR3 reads TGTGCCAGCAGCTTTAGACAGTACTCTGGAAACACCATATATTTT. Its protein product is CASSFRQYSGNTIYF.

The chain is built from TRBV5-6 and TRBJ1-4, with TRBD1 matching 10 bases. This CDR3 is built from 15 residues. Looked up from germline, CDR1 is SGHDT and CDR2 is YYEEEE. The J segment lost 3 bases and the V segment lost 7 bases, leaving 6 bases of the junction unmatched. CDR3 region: CASGRQGAANEKLFF. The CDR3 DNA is TGTGCCAGCGGAAGACAGGGGGCTGCTAATGAAAAACTGTTTTTT.

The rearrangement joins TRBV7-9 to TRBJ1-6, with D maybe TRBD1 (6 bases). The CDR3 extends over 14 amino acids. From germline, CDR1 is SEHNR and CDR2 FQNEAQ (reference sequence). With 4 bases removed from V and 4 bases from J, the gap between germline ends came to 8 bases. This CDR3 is CASSSTGYNSPLHF. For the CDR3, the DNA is TGTGCCAGCAGCTCCACAGGGTATAATTCACCCCTCCACTTT.

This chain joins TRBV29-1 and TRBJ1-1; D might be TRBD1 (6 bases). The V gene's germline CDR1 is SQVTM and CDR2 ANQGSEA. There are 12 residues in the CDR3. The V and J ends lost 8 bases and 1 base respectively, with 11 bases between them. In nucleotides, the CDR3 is TGCAGCTGTCGGACAGCGAACACTGAAGCTTTCTTT. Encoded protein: CSCRTANTEAFF.

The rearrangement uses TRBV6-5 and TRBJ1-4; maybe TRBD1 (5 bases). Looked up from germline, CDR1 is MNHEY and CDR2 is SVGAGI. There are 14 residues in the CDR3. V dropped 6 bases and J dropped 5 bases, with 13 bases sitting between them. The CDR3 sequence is CASSQGRKNEKLFF. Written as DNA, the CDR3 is TGTGCCAGCAGCCAGGGACGGAAAAATGAAAAACTGTTTTTT.

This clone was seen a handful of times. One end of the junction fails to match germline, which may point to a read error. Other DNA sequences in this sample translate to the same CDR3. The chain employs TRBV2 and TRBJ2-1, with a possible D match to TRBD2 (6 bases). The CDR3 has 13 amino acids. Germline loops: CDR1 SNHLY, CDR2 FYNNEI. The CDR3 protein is CATSSGAWNEQFF. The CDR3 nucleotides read TGTGCCACCAGTAGCGGCGCGTGGAATGAGCAGTTCTTC. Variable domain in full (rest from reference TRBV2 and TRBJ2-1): EPEVTQTPSHQVTQMGQEVILRCVPISNHLYFYWYRQILGQKVEFLVSFYNNEISEKSEIFDDQFSVERPDGSNFTLKIRSTKLEDSAMYFCATSSGAWNEQFFGPGTRLTVL.

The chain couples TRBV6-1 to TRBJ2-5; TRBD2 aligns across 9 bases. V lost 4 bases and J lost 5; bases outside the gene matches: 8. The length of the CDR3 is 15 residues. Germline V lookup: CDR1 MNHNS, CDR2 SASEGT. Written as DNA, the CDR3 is TGTGCCAGCAGTGTACTAGCGGGTACGGGCGAGACCCAGTACTTC. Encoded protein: CASSVLAGTGETQYF.

In DNA form, the CDR3 reads TGTGCCAGCAGTTACTCGACAGGCCAGCCCCAGCATTTT. Translated, it gives CASSYSTGQPQHF. The V gene is TRBV6-5, the J gene TRBJ1-5, with D possibly matching TRBD1 (6 bases). Germline V lookup: CDR1 MNHEY, CDR2 SVGAGI. V was shortened by 0 bases and J by 7 bases, with 7 bases between the two germline ends. The CDR3 has 13 amino acids.